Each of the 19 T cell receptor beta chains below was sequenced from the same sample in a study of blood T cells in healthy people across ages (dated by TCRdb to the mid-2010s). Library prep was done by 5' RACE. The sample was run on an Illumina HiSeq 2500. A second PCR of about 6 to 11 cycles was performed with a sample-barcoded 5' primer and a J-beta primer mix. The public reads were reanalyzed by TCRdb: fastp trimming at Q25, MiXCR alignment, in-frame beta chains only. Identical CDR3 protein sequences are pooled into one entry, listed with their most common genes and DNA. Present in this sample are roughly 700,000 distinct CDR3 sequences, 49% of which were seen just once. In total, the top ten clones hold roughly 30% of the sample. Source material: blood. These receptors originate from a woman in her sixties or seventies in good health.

The CDR3 nucleotides are TGCGCCAGCAGCAGTCCCCCAGATAATGAAAAACTGTTTTTT. This gives the protein CASSSPPDNEKLFF. This chain uses TRBV5-1 with TRBJ1-4; D is ambiguous. This CDR3 spans 14 amino acids. V lost 4 bases, J lost 4 bases, and 11 bases lay in between. Germline CDR1 is SGHRS and CDR2 is YFSETQ. Complete variable domain (other parts from reference TRBV5-1 and TRBJ1-4): KAGVTQTPRYLIKTRGQQVTLSCSPISGHRSVSWYQQTPGQGLQFLFEYFSETQRNKGNFPGRFSGRQFSNSRSEMNVSTLELGDSALYLCASSSPPDNEKLFFGSGTQLSVL.

For the CDR3, the DNA is TGTGCCAGCAGCCTCGACGATTTCTATGGCTACACCTTC. This codes for CASSLDDFYGYTF. The chain links TRBV7-9 to TRBJ1-2; D unresolved. Germline V lookup: CDR1 SEHNR, CDR2 FQNEAQ (reference sequence). Deletions cut 5 bases from V and 4 bases from J, with 11 bases between. The CDR3 has 13 residues.

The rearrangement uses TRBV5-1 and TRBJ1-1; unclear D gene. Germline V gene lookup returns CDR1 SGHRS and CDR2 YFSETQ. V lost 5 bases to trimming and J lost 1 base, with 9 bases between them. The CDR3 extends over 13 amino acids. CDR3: CASRTHQNTEAFF. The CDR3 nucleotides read TGCGCCAGCAGGACCCACCAGAACACTGAAGCTTTCTTT.

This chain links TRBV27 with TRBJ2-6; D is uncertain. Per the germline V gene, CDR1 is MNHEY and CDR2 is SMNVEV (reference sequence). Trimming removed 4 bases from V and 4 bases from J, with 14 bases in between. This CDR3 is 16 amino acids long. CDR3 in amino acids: CASSSIRVQGANVLTF. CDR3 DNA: TGTGCCAGCAGTTCAATCCGGGTTCAGGGGGCCAACGTCCTGACTTTC. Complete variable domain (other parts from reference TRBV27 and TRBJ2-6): EAQVTQNPRYLITVTGKKLTVTCSQNMNHEYMSWYRQDPGLGLRQIYYSMNVEVTDKGDVPEGYKVSRKEKRNFPLILESPSPNQTSLYFCASSSIRVQGANVLTFGAGSRLTVL.

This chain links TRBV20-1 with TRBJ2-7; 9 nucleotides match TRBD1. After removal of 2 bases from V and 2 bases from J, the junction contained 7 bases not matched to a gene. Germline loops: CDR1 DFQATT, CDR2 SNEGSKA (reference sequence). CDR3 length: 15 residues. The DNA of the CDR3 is TGCAGTGCTAGATCTCCGGGACAGGGTGCCTACGAGCAGTACTTC. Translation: CSARSPGQGAYEQYF.

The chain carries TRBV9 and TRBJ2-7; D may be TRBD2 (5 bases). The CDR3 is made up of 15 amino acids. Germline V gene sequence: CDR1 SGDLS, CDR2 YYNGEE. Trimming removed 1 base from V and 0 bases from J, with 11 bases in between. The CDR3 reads CASSVRSGSSYEQYF. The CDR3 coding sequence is TGTGCCAGCAGCGTAAGGTCGGGGAGCTCCTACGAGCAGTACTTC.

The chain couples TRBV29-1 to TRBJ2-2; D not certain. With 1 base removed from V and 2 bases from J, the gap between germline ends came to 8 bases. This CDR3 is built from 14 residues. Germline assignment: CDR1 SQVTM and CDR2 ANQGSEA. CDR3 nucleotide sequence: TGCAGCGTTGAAGGGGCCGATAACACCGGGGAGCTGTTTTTT. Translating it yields CSVEGADNTGELFF.

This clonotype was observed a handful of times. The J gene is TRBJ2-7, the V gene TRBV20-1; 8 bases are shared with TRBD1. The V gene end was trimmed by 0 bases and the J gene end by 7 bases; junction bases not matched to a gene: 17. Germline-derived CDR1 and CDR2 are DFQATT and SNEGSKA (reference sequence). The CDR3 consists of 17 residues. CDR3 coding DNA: TGCAGTGCTAGAGATTCCTGGATCCAGGGGGCAAATGATGAGCAGTACTTC. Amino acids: CSARDSWIQGANDEQYF.

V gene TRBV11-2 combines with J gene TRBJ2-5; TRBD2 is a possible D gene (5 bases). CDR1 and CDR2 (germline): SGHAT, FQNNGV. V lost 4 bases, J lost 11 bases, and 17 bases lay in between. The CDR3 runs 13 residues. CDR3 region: CASSSIVGVEQYF. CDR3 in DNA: TGTGCCAGCAGCTCAATTGTGGGAGTTGAGCAGTACTTC. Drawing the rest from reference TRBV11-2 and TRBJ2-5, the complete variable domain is EAGVAQSPRYKIIEKRQSVAFWCNPISGHATLYWYQQILGQGPKLLIQFQNNGVVDDSQLPKDRFSAERLKGVDSTLKIQPAKLEDSAVYLCASSSIVGVEQYFGPGTRLLVL.

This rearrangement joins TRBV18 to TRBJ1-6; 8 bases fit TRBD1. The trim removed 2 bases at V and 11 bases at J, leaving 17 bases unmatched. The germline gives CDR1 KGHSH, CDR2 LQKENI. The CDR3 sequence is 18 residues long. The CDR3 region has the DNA TGTGCCAGCTCACCATCCCGCGGCCCCGGGCAGGGGGCCACACCCCTCCACTTT. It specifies CASSPSRGPGQGATPLHF.

CDR3 region: CASKSGTINNEQFF. In nucleotides, the CDR3 is TGTGCCAGCAAGTCTGGGACCATAAACAATGAGCAGTTCTTC. The chain uses TRBV25-1 and TRBJ2-1; D is possibly TRBD1 or TRBD2 (5 bases each). V was cut by 7 bases and J by 5 bases, with 15 bases left in between. CDR3 length: 14 amino acids. The germline V gene has CDR1 MGHDK and CDR2 SYGVNS.

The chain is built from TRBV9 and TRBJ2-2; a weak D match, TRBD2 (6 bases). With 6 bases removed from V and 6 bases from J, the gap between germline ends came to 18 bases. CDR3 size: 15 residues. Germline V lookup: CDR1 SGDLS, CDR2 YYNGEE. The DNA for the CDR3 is TGTGCCAGCACCGGAGGGGCAGGGATGTCCGGGGAGCTGTTTTTT. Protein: CASTGGAGMSGELFF.

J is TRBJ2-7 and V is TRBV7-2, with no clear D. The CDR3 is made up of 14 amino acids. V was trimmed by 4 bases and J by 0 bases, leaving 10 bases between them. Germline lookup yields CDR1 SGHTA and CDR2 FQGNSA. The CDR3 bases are TGTGCCAGCAGCTCTCGGTTGAGCTCCTACGAGCAGTACTTC. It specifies CASSSRLSSYEQYF.

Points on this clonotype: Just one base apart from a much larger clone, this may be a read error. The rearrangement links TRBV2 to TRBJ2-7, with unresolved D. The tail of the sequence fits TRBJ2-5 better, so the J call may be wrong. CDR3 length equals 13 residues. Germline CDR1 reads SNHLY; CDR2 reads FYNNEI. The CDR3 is CANSPDSQETQYF. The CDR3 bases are TGTGCCAACAGCCCCGACTCGCAAGAGACCCAGTACTTC.

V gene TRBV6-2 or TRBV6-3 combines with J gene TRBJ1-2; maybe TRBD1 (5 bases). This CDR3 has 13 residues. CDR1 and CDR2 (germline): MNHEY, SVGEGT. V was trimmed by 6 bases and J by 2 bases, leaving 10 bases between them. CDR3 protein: CASRPDSNYGYTF. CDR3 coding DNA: TGTGCCAGCAGACCTGACAGCAACTATGGCTACACCTTC.

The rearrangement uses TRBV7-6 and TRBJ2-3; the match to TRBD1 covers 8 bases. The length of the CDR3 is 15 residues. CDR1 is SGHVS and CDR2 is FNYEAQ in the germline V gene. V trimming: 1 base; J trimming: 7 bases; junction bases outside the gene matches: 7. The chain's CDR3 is CASSLVGQEGHTQYF. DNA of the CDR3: TGTGCCAGCAGCTTAGTGGGACAGGAAGGCCATACGCAGTATTTT.

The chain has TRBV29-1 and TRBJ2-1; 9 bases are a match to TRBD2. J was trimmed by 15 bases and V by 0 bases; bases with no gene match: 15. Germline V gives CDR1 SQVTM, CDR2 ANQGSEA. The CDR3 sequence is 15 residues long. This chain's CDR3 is CSVEDRAAAGGRPFF. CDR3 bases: TGCAGCGTTGAAGATCGGGCAGCGGCGGGGGGGCGACCGTTCTTC.

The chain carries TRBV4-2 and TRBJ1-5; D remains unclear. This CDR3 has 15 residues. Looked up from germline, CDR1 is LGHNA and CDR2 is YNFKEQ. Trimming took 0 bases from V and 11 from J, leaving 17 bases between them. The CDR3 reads CASSQETSVVRSQHF. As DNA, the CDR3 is TGTGCCAGCAGCCAAGAAACCTCAGTGGTCCGATCCCAGCATTTT.

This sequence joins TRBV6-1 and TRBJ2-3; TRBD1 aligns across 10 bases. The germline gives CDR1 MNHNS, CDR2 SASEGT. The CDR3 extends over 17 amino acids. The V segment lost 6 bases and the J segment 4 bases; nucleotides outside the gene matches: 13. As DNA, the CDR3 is TGTGCCAGCAGCCAGAGGGACAGGGGTTTGAGGGCAGATACGCAGTATTTT. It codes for CASSQRDRGLRADTQYF.